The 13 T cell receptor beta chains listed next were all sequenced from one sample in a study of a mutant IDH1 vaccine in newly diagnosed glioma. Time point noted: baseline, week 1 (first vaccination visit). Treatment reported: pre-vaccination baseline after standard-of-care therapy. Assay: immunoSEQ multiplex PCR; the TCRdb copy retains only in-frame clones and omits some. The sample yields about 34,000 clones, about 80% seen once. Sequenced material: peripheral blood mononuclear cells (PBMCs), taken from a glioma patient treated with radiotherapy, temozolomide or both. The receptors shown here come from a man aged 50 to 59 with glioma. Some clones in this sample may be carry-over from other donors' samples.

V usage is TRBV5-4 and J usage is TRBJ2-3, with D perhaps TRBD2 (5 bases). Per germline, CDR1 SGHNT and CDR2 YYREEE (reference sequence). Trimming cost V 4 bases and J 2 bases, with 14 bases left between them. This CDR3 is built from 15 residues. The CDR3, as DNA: TGTGCCAGCAGCGTACTAGAGCGGTCCACAGATACGCAGTATTTT. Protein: CASSVLERSTDTQYF. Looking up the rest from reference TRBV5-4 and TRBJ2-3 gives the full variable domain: ETGVTQSPTHLIKTRGQQVTLRCSSQSGHNTVSWYQQALGQGPQFIFQYYREEENGRGNFPPRFSGLQFPNYSSELNVNALELDDSALYLCASSVLERSTDTQYFGPGTRLTVL.

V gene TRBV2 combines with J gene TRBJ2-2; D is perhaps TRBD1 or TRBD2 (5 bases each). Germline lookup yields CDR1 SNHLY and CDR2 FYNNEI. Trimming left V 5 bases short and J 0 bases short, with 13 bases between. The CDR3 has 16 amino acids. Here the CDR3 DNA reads TGTGCCAGCAGTCCCGAAGGGACCACGAACACCGGGGAGCTGTTTTTT. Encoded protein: CASSPEGTTNTGELFF.

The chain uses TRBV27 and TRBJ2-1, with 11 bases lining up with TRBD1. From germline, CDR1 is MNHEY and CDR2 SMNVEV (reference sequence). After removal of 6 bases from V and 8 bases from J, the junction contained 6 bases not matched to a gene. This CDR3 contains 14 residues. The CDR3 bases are TGTGCCAGCAGCCTCGGGACAGGGGGATATGAGCAGTTCTTC. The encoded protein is CASSLGTGGYEQFF.

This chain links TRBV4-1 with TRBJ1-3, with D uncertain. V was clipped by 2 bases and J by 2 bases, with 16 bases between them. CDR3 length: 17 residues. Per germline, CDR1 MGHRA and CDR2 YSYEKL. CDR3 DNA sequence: TGCGCCAGCAGCCAAAAAGGCAACGGAGTAGCTGGAAACACCATATATTTT. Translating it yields CASSQKGNGVAGNTIYF.

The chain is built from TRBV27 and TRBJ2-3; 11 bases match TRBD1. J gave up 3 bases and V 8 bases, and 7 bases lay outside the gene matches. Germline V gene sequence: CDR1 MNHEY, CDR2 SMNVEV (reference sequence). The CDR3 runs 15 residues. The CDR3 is CASSSGTGGTDTQYF. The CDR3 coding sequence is TGTGCCAGCTCCTCCGGGACAGGGGGAACAGATACGCAGTATTTT.

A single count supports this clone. In DNA form, the CDR3 reads TGTGCCAGCAGTGAAGCGTGGATTAGGGAGACCCAGTACTTC. It specifies CASSEAWIRETQYF. This chain joins TRBV6-1 and TRBJ2-5; unclear D gene. Trimming left V 0 bases short and J 5 bases short, with 10 bases between. The CDR3 spans 14 residues. Germline CDR1 reads MNHNS; CDR2 reads SASEGT.

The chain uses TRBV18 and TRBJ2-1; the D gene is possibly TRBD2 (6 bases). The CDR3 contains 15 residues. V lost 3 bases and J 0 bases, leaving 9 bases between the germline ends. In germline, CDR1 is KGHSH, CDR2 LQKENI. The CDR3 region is CASSPRRDSYNEQFF. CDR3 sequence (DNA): TGTGCCAGCTCACCCCGGAGGGACTCCTACAATGAGCAGTTCTTC.

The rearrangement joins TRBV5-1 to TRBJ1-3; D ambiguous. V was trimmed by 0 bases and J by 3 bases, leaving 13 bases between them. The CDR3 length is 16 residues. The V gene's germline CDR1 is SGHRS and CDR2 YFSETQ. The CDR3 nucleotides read TGCGCCAGCAGCTTGGCTGCAGGTTCTAATGGAAACACCATATATTTT. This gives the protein CASSLAAGSNGNTIYF. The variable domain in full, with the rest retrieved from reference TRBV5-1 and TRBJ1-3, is KAGVTQTPRYLIKTRGQQVTLSCSPISGHRSVSWYQQTPGQGLQFLFEYFSETQRNKGNFPGRFSGRQFSNSRSEMNVSTLELGDSALYLCASSLAAGSNGNTIYFGEGSWLTVV.

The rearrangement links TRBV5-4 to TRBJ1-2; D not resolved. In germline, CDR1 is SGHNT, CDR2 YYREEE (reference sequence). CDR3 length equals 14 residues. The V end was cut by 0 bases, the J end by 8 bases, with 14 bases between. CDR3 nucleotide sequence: TGTGCCAGCAGCTTGGATAGGAGCGGATTCGGCTACACCTTC. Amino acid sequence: CASSLDRSGFGYTF.

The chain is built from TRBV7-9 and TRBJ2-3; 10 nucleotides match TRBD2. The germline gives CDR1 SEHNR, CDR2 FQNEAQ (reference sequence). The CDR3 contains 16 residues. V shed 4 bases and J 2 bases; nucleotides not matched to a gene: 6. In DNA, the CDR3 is TGTGCCAGCAGCTCCCCTAGCGGGGGAAACACAGATACGCAGTATTTT. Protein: CASSSPSGGNTDTQYF.

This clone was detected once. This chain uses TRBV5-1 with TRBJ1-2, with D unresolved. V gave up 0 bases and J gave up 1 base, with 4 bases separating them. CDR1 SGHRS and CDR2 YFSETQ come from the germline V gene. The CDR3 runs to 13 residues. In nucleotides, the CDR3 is TGCGCCAGCAGCTTGGACGGTAACTATGGCTACACCTTC. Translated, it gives CASSLDGNYGYTF.

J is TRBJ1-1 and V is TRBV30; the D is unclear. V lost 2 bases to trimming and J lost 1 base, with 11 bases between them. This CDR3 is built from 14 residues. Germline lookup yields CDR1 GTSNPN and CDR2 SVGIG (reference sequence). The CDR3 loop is CAWSNGLANTEAFF. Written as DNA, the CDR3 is TGTGCCTGGAGTAATGGGTTGGCGAACACTGAAGCTTTCTTT.

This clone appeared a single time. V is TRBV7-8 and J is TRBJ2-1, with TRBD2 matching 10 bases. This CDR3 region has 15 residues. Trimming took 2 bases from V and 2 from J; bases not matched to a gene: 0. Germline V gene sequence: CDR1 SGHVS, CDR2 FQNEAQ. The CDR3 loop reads CASSLTSGAYNEQFF. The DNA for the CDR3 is TGTGCCAGCAGCTTAACTAGCGGGGCCTACAATGAGCAGTTCTTC.